The sequence of this T cell receptor (beta chain) was determined in a study of cytomegalovirus exposure and HLA in healthy donors. CDR1 is MGHDK, CDR2 SYGVNS, per germline. V shed 7 bases and J shed 0 bases, with 7 bases lying between them. CDR3 size: 12 residues. The protocol was immunoSEQ multiplex PCR, while the TCRdb copy is restricted to in-frame clones and leaves out a portion. Of about 130,000 clones listed, about 94% are singletons. Input material: PBMCs. The V and J genes are TRBV25-1 and TRBJ2-7; a weak D match, TRBD2 (5 bases). This TCR was sampled from a man between 18 and 29 years old in good health and CMV-seropositive. The CDR3 DNA is TGTGCCAGCACGGGGAGCTCCTACGAGCAGTACTTC. Its protein product is CASTGSSYEQYF.